One and the same sample provided the 3 T cell receptor beta chains below, sequenced in a study of beta chain features in type 1 diabetes. Every bit of the isolated RNA underwent reverse transcription, so sequencing read expressed TCRB transcripts. Measured with immunoSEQ multiplex PCR; TCRdb has only the in-frame clones, and not every one. Counted here are 300,000 to 350,000 clones, around 20% occurring once; the ten biggest clones make up 0.044%. Input material: naive CD4+ T cells from blood. The receptors were gathered from a woman between 18 and 29 years old in good health.

This chain links TRBV7-3 with TRBJ2-2; D possibly corresponds to TRBD2 (6 bases). Germline CDR1 and CDR2: SGHTA and FQGTGA. V lost 2 bases and J lost 4, with 8 bases in between. This CDR3 is 14 amino acids long. Here the CDR3 DNA reads TGTGCCAGCAGCTTAGCGGGGCCCACCGGGGAGCTGTTTTTT. As protein: CASSLAGPTGELFF.

This clone was detected a few times. The rearrangement links TRBV2 to TRBJ2-1; tentatively, D is TRBD2 (6 bases). The CDR3 runs 14 residues. V lost 6 bases and J 5 bases, leaving 14 bases between the germline ends. Looked up from germline, CDR1 is SNHLY and CDR2 is FYNNEI. CDR3 in DNA: TGTGCCAGCAGATGGAGGGACGGGAACAATGAGCAGTTCTTC. This translates into CASRWRDGNNEQFF.

Only a few counts were recorded for this clone. This rearrangement joins TRBV5-1 to TRBJ2-3, with 8 bases matching TRBD1. V shed 4 bases, J shed 2 bases, and the junction held 9 bases outside the gene matches. The CDR3 runs to 16 residues. The germline CDR1 and CDR2 sequences are SGHRS and YFSETQ. CDR3 residues: CASSPRTGTSTDTQYF. CDR3 sequence (DNA): TGCGCCAGCAGCCCCCGGACAGGGACCTCCACAGATACGCAGTATTTT.